Each of the 4 T cell receptor beta chains below was sequenced from the same sample in a study of control samples from healthy donors and cancer patients. Sequencing was performed with immunoSEQ multiplex PCR; in TCRdb, only in-frame clones are kept and a portion is missing. The sample gives about 160,000 clones, approximately 96% of which show up once; over 1% is in the top ten. Sequenced: blood. These receptors came from a woman younger than 45 in good health.

V and J are TRBV7-3 and TRBJ2-2; weak D call: TRBD2 (6 bases). V was cut by 2 bases and J by 8 bases, with 12 bases left in between. CDR3 size: 14 residues. Germline-derived CDR1 and CDR2 are SGHTA and FQGTGA. CDR3 in DNA: TGTGCCAGCAGCTTAGGGCTCGGGAGTGGGGAGCTGTTTTTT. This encodes CASSLGLGSGELFF.

The chain joins TRBV7-2 to TRBJ2-7; 7 nucleotides align to TRBD2. From germline, CDR1 is SGHTA and CDR2 FQGNSA. Trimming cost V 6 bases and J 5 bases; bases outside gene matches: 7. The CDR3 is 13 amino acids. The CDR3 DNA sequence: TGTGCCAGCAGTAGGGGAGGGGCGGACGAGCAGTACTTC. It yields the protein CASSRGGADEQYF.

The chain couples TRBV15 to TRBJ2-6; 9 bases agree with TRBD1. The junction had 11 bases not matched to a gene; V was cut back by 2 bases and J by 0 bases. Germline V CDR1 and CDR2: LNHNV, YYDKDF (reference sequence). CDR3 length: 20 residues. The CDR3 DNA sequence: TGTGCCACCAGCAGACCCATTACAGGGGGCGGACCCTCTGGGGCCAACGTCCTGACTTTC. It translates to CATSRPITGGGPSGANVLTF.

The chain joins TRBV7-9 to TRBJ2-6; D unresolved. CDR1 is SEHNR and CDR2 is FQNEAQ in the germline V gene (reference sequence). CDR3 length: 14 residues. V lost 6 bases and J lost 4, with 10 bases in between. The CDR3 DNA follows: TGTGCCAGCAGTTGGACGACAGGGGCCAACGTCCTGACTTTC. Translating it yields CASSWTTGANVLTF. The whole variable domain, filled in from reference TRBV7-9 and TRBJ2-6, reads DTGVSQNPRHKITKRGQNVTFRCDPISEHNRLYWYRQTLGQGPEFLTYFQNEAQLEKSRLLSDRFSAERPKGSFSTLEIQRTEQGDSAMYLCASSWTTGANVLTFGAGSRLTVL.